The rows below give T cell receptor beta chains drawn from one sample of a study of blood T cells in healthy people across ages. TCRdb re-called the 5' RACE reads with MiXCR, one entry per CDR3 protein. This repertoire shows 890,000 or so distinct CDR3 sequences, 62% found once; its top ten account for about 27%. Sequenced: blood. Every receptor here comes from a man in his thirties or forties in good health. The CDR3 runs from the conserved cysteine through the conserved F or W. A D gene is named only where the DNA matches it firmly. Clone size is not always given. Where it is, it says once, few, many or a class for expanded clones.

d_gene,abundance,j_gene,v_gene,CDR3aa,CDR3nt
NA,NA,TRBJ2-1,TRBV7-9,CASSPVGGSEQFF,TGTGCCAGCAGTCCCGTGGGGGGCAGTGAGCAGTTCTTC
TRBD1,few,TRBJ2-3,TRBV7-9,CASSPGTGDTDTQYF,TGTGCCAGCAGCCCCGGGACAGGGGACACAGATACGCAGTATTTT
NA,NA,TRBJ1-3,TRBV5-1,CASSSDQLVGNTIYF,TGCGCCAGCAGCTCTGACCAGCTTGTTGGAAACACCATATATTTT
NA,few,TRBJ2-7,TRBV28,CASSKGSAYEQYF,TGTGCCAGCTCCAAGGGCAGTGCCTACGAGCAGTACTTC
TRBD2,NA,TRBJ2-3,TRBV6-1,CASSRRLAGGSTDTQYF,TGTGCCAGCAGTAGAAGACTAGCGGGGGGGAGCACAGATACGCAGTATTTT
NA,NA,TRBJ2-1,TRBV4-3,CASSPNRDRYNEQFF,TGCGCCAGCAGCCCAAACCGGGACCGTTACAATGAGCAGTTCTTC
NA,NA,TRBJ2-1,TRBV9,CASRGTLNEQFF,TGTGCCAGCAGAGGTACTCTCAATGAGCAGTTCTTC
NA,few,TRBJ2-7,TRBV4-2,CASSQGEVSYEQYF,TGTGCCAGCAGCCAAGGGGAGGTCTCCTACGAGCAGTACTTC
TRBD1,NA,TRBJ2-5,TRBV15,CATSSPDTGGWETQYF,TGTGCCACCAGCAGTCCTGACACAGGGGGCTGGGAGACCCAGTACTTC
TRBD1,once,TRBJ2-7,TRBV7-2,CASSFRGTFYEQYF,TGTGCCAGCAGCTTCAGGGGGACGTTCTACGAGCAGTACTTC
TRBD1,NA,TRBJ1-2,TRBV5-1,CASSDGTGGLAGYGYTF,TGCGCCAGCAGCGATGGGACAGGGGGGCTGGCGGGCTATGGCTACACCTTC
NA,NA,TRBJ2-5,TRBV7-2,CASSLGPYQETQYF,TGTGCCAGCAGCTTAGGTCCGTACCAAGAGACCCAGTACTTC
NA,few,TRBJ1-1,TRBV5-1,CASSLEGGLTEAFF,TGCGCCAGCAGCTTGGAGGGTGGTTTAACTGAAGCTTTCTTT
NA,NA,TRBJ2-1,TRBV5-6,CASSLAVLQSNEQFF,TGTGCCAGCAGCTTGGCCGTGTTACAGTCCAATGAGCAGTTCTTC
TRBD2,NA,TRBJ2-3,TRBV29-1,CGGRSGGTDTQYF,TGCGGCGGCCGGTCGGGGGGGACAGATACGCAGTATTTT
TRBD2,NA,TRBJ2-1,TRBV4-1,CASSRAGGQSYNEQFF,TGCGCCAGCAGCCGAGCGGGGGGGCAGTCCTACAATGAGCAGTTCTTC
TRBD1,NA,TRBJ2-1,TRBV12-3/TRBV12-4,CASRIRTGGNEQFF,TGTGCCAGCAGGATTAGGACAGGGGGGAATGAGCAGTTCTTC
NA,NA,TRBJ1-1,TRBV20-1,CSARTPRANTEAFF,TGCAGTGCTAGAACCCCGAGGGCGAACACTGAAGCTTTCTTT
NA,NA,TRBJ1-1,TRBV7-3,CASGMTGALYTEAFF,TGTGCCAGCGGAATGACGGGGGCCCTGTACACTGAAGCTTTCTTT
TRBD2,few,TRBJ2-7,TRBV6-1,CASSASSGDSYEQYF,TGTGCCAGCAGTGCTTCTAGCGGGGACTCCTACGAGCAGTACTTC
TRBD1,NA,TRBJ1-2,TRBV5-5,CASSSGQGRDYGYTF,TGTGCCAGCAGCTCGGGACAGGGGAGAGACTATGGCTACACCTTC
NA,NA,TRBJ2-5,TRBV5-1,CASSLGQFRETQYF,TGCGCCAGCAGCTTGGGACAGTTTCGGGAGACCCAGTACTTC
NA,once,TRBJ2-4,TRBV2,CASRPRLAKNIQYF,TGTGCCAGCAGACCCAGATTAGCCAAAAACATTCAGTACTTC
NA,few,TRBJ2-7,TRBV27,CASSLMAKIYEQYF,TGTGCCAGCAGTTTAATGGCCAAGATCTACGAGCAGTACTTC
TRBD1,NA,TRBJ2-3,TRBV2,CATTITGGTPGTDTQYF,TGTGCCACTACGATTACAGGGGGTACTCCTGGCACAGATACGCAGTATTTT
NA,NA,TRBJ2-7,TRBV2,CASSAGHSSYEQYF,TGTGCCAGCAGCGCCGGACATAGCTCCTACGAGCAGTACTTC
NA,NA,TRBJ2-7,TRBV6-1,CASSEAVEQTYEQYF,TGTGCCAGCAGTGAAGCAGTAGAGCAGACCTACGAGCAGTACTTC
NA,NA,TRBJ2-5,TRBV29-1,CSVEDPGRGLETQYF,TGCAGCGTTGAAGATCCGGGGAGGGGGTTGGAGACCCAGTACTTC
TRBD1,NA,TRBJ2-1,TRBV9,CASSQTAGGSSYNEQFF,TGTGCCAGCAGCCAGACCGCAGGGGGCAGCTCCTACAATGAGCAGTTCTTC
TRBD1,NA,TRBJ1-2,TRBV18,CASSPNPRDRGLNYGYTF,TGTGCCAGCTCACCAAACCCCCGGGACAGGGGACTCAACTATGGCTACACCTTC
NA,NA,TRBJ2-3,TRBV11-2,CASSSALGTDTQYF,TGTGCCAGCAGCTCAGCGTTGGGCACAGATACGCAGTATTTT
NA,NA,TRBJ1-1,TRBV9,CASSGTSNTEAFF,TGTGCCAGCAGCGGGACCTCCAACACTGAAGCTTTCTTT
TRBD1,NA,TRBJ1-2,TRBV27,CASSSHRDRYFYGYTF,TGTGCCAGCAGTTCGCACCGGGACAGGTATTTCTATGGCTACACCTTC
TRBD2,NA,TRBJ2-2,TRBV11-2,CASNVAGVNGELFF,TGTGCCAGCAACGTAGCGGGGGTTAACGGGGAGCTGTTTTTT
TRBD1,NA,TRBJ2-7,TRBV14,CASSPRGRINEQYF,TGTGCCAGCAGCCCCAGGGGGCGCATCAACGAGCAGTACTTC
NA,NA,TRBJ2-5,TRBV21-1,CASSKGARKGQGYNEQYF,TGTGCCAGCAGCAAAGGCGCCCGCAAGGGACAGGGGTACAATGAGCAGTACTTC
TRBD2,once,TRBJ2-1,TRBV6-5,CASRRTGTSGYNEQFF,TGTGCCAGCAGAAGAACCGGGACTAGCGGTTACAATGAGCAGTTCTTC
NA,NA,TRBJ2-7,TRBV12-3/TRBV12-4,CASTLSSGAEEQYF,TGTGCCAGCACCCTTTCCTCGGGGGCGGAAGAGCAGTACTTC
NA,NA,TRBJ1-6,TRBV20-1,CSAVGGNSPLHF,TGCAGTGCTGTGGGGGGGAATTCACCCCTCCACTTT
NA,NA,TRBJ2-5,TRBV4-3,CASSHLLQGEETQYF,TGCGCCAGCAGCCACCTCCTACAGGGAGAGGAGACCCAGTACTTC
NA,NA,TRBJ1-2,TRBV6-5,CASKRGGPDGYTF,TGTGCCAGCAAGAGGGGAGGGCCGGATGGCTACACCTTC
NA,NA,TRBJ1-2,TRBV5-1,CASRLGLSDGYTF,TGCGCCAGCAGACTGGGGCTCTCCGATGGCTACACCTTC
NA,NA,TRBJ1-5,TRBV2,CASSVGRYNNQPQHF,TGTGCCAGCAGTGTCGGGCGGTATAACAATCAGCCCCAGCATTTT
NA,NA,TRBJ2-1,TRBV3-1,CASSQDRNEQFF,TGTGCCAGCAGCCAAGATAGAAATGAGCAGTTCTTC
NA,NA,TRBJ2-1,TRBV14,CASSQGTEIFNEQFF,TGTGCCAGCAGCCAAGGGACGGAGATATTCAATGAGCAGTTCTTC
NA,NA,TRBJ2-7,TRBV9,CASSVAYGAPGEQYF,TGTGCCAGCAGCGTAGCATACGGGGCCCCGGGCGAGCAGTACTTC
NA,NA,TRBJ1-1,TRBV20-1,CSAPRGSAEAFF,TGCAGTGCTCCCCGGGGGTCAGCTGAAGCTTTCTTT
NA,few,TRBJ2-1,TRBV5-5,CASSQLTGNEQFF,TGTGCCAGCAGCCAACTGACGGGCAATGAGCAGTTCTTC
TRBD2,few,TRBJ2-4,TRBV12-3/TRBV12-4,CASSWRGSREQYF,TGTGCCAGCAGTTGGAGGGGTTCGCGGGAGCAGTACTTC
NA,NA,TRBJ2-7,TRBV4-2,CASSQRVQGSGEQYF,TGTGCCAGCAGCCAGAGGGTGCAAGGAAGTGGCGAGCAGTACTTC
NA,NA,TRBJ1-4,TRBV11-2,CASSLRSGWNEKLFF,TGTGCCAGCAGCTTAAGGTCGGGGTGGAATGAAAAACTGTTTTTT
NA,once,TRBJ2-7,TRBV29-1,CSVLPYEQYF,TGCAGCGTTCTCCCCTACGAGCAGTACTTC
NA,NA,TRBJ2-4,TRBV15,CATSTGYKVKNIQYF,TGTGCCACCAGTACAGGGTATAAGGTCAAAAACATTCAGTACTTC
NA,NA,TRBJ1-5,TRBV6-5,CASSYSHGGTQHF,TGTGCCAGCAGTTACTCCCACGGGGGGACCCAGCATTTT
NA,few,TRBJ2-3,TRBV7-2,CASSLGQSSDTQYF,TGTGCCAGCAGCTTAGGACAATCTAGTGATACGCAGTATTTT
TRBD2,NA,TRBJ2-7,TRBV9,CASSTAGLADLEQYF,TGTGCCAGCAGCACCGCGGGACTAGCGGACCTTGAGCAGTACTTC
TRBD2,NA,TRBJ2-1,TRBV18,CASSPPSLAGYNEQFF,TGTGCCAGCTCACCACCGAGTCTAGCGGGGTACAATGAGCAGTTCTTC
NA,NA,TRBJ2-5,TRBV12-3/TRBV12-4,CASSPIGGQEIQYF,TGTGCCAGCAGTCCCATCGGCGGGCAAGAGATCCAGTACTTC
NA,few,TRBJ2-7,TRBV2,CASSEVPYEQYF,TGTGCCAGCAGTGAGGTACCCTACGAGCAGTACTTC
NA,NA,TRBJ2-7,TRBV3-1,CASSRANLYEQYF,TGTGCCAGCAGCAGAGCGAACCTTTACGAGCAGTACTTC